Following are 13 T cell receptor beta chains from one sample sequenced in a study of post-analysis software for immune sequencing data. Whole-study results and caveats: TRBV5-6, TRBV5-1 and TRBV20-1 belonged to a set of a handful of TRBV segments that were more frequent in patients than controls.

The antigens these receptors bind are not known. Carried by the TCR beta cDNA libraries were unique molecular identifiers. MiXCR was run by TCRdb on the PCR reads, yielding one entry per CDR3 protein. Counted here are approximately 160,000 distinct CDR3 sequences, 30% occurring once; the ten biggest clones make up about 1.6%. Sequenced material: blood. Receptor source: a girl between 10 and 17 years old with multiple sclerosis.

This clonotype was picked up a small number of times. The V call is TRBV30, the J call TRBJ2-1, with D perhaps matching TRBD1 or TRBD2 (6 bases each). Trimming cost V 7 bases and J 6 bases, with 16 bases left between them. The CDR3 length is 13 residues. Germline CDR1 reads GTSNPN; CDR2 reads SVGIG (reference sequence). The CDR3 region is CAYNTGAFNEQFF. The CDR3 region has the DNA TGTGCCTATAACACGGGGGCATTCAATGAGCAGTTCTTC.

This clonotype occurred many times. The V gene is TRBV12-3 or TRBV12-4, the J gene TRBJ2-6; D is uncertain. V lost 6 bases and J lost 1, with 13 bases in between. CDR3 length: 16 residues. The CDR3 region is CASRYIYWSGANVLTF. CDR3 coding DNA: TGTGCCAGCAGGTACATTTATTGGTCTGGGGCCAACGTCCTGACTTTC.

About this clonotype itself: A much larger clone lies a single base off, so this may be a read error. This rearrangement joins TRBV29-1 to TRBJ2-3; D uncertain. The CDR3 consists of 14 residues. Per germline, CDR1 SQVTM and CDR2 ANQGSEA. V was clipped by 4 bases and J by 1 base, with 12 bases between them. CDR3 amino acids: CSVGSWKGTDTQYF. CDR3 in DNA: TGCAGCGTTGGGAGTTGGAAGGGCACAGATACGCAGTATTTT.

The chain carries TRBV12-3 or TRBV12-4 and TRBJ2-3; D possibly corresponds to TRBD2 (7 bases). This CDR3 spans 14 amino acids. The ends were cut back, 5 bases at V and 4 bases at J, with 13 bases in the middle. The CDR3 coding sequence is TGTGCCAGCAGTATAGGGGGGGAGGCAGATACGCAGTATTTT. It yields the protein CASSIGGEADTQYF.

This clonotype occurred a few times. This chain joins TRBV24-1 and TRBJ1-5, with D tentatively TRBD1 (6 bases). V shed 0 bases and J shed 4 bases, with 24 bases lying between them. CDR1 KGHDR and CDR2 SFDVKD come from the germline V gene. CDR3 length: 20 residues. DNA for the CDR3: TGTGCCACCAGTGATTTGCGGTCACAGGGAAATATTCGGCTTAATCAGCCCCAGCATTTT. The encoded protein is CATSDLRSQGNIRLNQPQHF.

This clonotype was seen ten or more times. V usage is TRBV27 and J usage is TRBJ2-5; a possible D gene is TRBD1 (5 bases). The J call may not be correct, given that the DNA end is closer to TRBJ2-7. Per the germline V gene, CDR1 is MNHEY and CDR2 is SMNVEV (reference sequence). The CDR3 covers 12 residues. CDR3 sequence: CASSFPGHEQYF. DNA for the CDR3: TGTGCCAGCAGTTTCCCAGGGCACGAGCAGTACTTC.

This clonotype has at least ten counts. The chain recombines TRBV10-3 with TRBJ2-6, with unresolved D. Germline values: CDR1 ENHRY, CDR2 SYGVKD. The CDR3 spans 13 residues. Trimming shortened V by 7 bases and J by 0 bases, and 4 bases separated the two germline ends. CDR3 protein: CAITSSGANVLTF. The CDR3 DNA follows: TGTGCCATCACCAGCTCTGGGGCCAACGTCCTGACTTTC.

This clonotype was detected many times. The V call is TRBV29-1, the J call TRBJ2-7; 9 nucleotides line up with TRBD1. The germline gives CDR1 SQVTM, CDR2 ANQGSEA. The length of the CDR3 is 16 residues. V lost 5 bases, J lost 1 base, and 12 bases stayed unmatched. In DNA, the CDR3 is TGCAGCGTTACCCATGGGACAGGGACGCTGTCCTACGAGCAGTACTTC. Residues: CSVTHGTGTLSYEQYF.

This clonotype was counted only a few times. The chain is built from TRBV5-1 and TRBJ2-7; TRBD2 agrees at 12 bases. This CDR3 comprises 16 residues. V was clipped by 0 bases and J by 4 bases; unmatched bases: 5. Germline-derived CDR1 and CDR2 are SGHRS and YFSETQ. CDR3 protein: CASSLAWTSGIYEQYF. In DNA form, the CDR3 reads TGCGCCAGCAGCTTGGCCTGGACTAGCGGGATATACGAGCAGTACTTC.

This clonotype has a handful of counts. The CDR3 nucleotides are TGTGCCAGCAGCCAAGATATCGTCGGGGACAAATATGGCTACACCTTC. It specifies CASSQDIVGDKYGYTF. The V gene is TRBV3-1, the J gene TRBJ1-2; tentatively, D is TRBD1 (6 bases). The CDR3 loop spans 16 amino acids. Trimming shortened V by 0 bases and J by 5 bases, and 16 bases separated the two germline ends. The V gene's germline CDR1 is LGHDT and CDR2 YNNKEL (reference sequence).

This clonotype occurred a few times. This rearrangement joins TRBV10-2 to TRBJ2-2; D gene unclear. V dropped 10 bases and J dropped 5 bases, with 20 bases sitting between them. Per germline, CDR1 WSHSY and CDR2 SAAADI. The CDR3 is 15 residues long. CDR3 DNA sequence: TGCGCCATCATTCCGGCCGGTCCTACTACCGGGGAGCTGTTTTTT. Residues: CAIIPAGPTTGELFF.

The V gene is TRBV12-3 or TRBV12-4, the J gene TRBJ2-6; D remains unclear. Trimming took off 1 base at V and 0 bases at J, with 4 bases between the two ends. This CDR3 is built from 15 residues. The CDR3 DNA reads as TGTGCCAGCAGTTTAGAGGTCTCTGGGGCCAACGTCCTGACTTTC. Its protein is CASSLEVSGANVLTF.

About this clonotype itself: At one of its ends the junction is not consistent with the germline gene, which may arise from a read error. This chain uses TRBV7-8 with TRBJ2-3; the D gene is possibly TRBD1 (7 bases). The CDR3 is 17 residues long. Germline V gives CDR1 SGHVS, CDR2 FQNEAQ. CDR3 residues: CVSSSPQQGGNTDTQYF. DNA of the CDR3: TGTGTCAGCAGCTCCCCACAGCAGGGGGGCAACACAGATACGCAGTATTTT. The full variable domain, with the rest looked up from reference TRBV7-8 and TRBJ2-3, is GAGVSQSPRYKVAKRGQDVALRCDPISGHVSLFWYQQALGQGPEFLTYFQNEAQLDKSGLPSDRFFAERPEGSVSTLKIQRTQQEDSAVYLCVSSSPQQGGNTDTQYFGPGTRLTVL.